The rows below give T cell receptor beta chains drawn from one sample of a study of tissue T cells after allogeneic stem cell transplantation. Profiled with immunoSEQ multiplex PCR; TCRdb holds only in-frame clones, not every one. The repertoire holds about 4,700 clones, with roughly three quarters as singletons. The source material was duodenal tissue, sampled at autopsy. These receptors were taken from a female patient aged 18 to 50 with steroid-refractory graft-versus-host disease after an allogeneic stem cell transplant. Some of the T cells may derive from the graft donor. Both conserved end residues are part of each CDR3. The order of the fields is clone size, J gene, V gene, D gene, CDR3 DNA, CDR3 protein. D genes are given only for firm matches. The size entry is marked missing in some rows and otherwise reads once, few, many or a size class.

>.|TRBJ2-7|TRBV4-2|.
TGTGCCAGCAGCCCTTTGGACGGATTCTCCTACGAGCAGTACTTC
CASSPLDGFSYEQYF
>.|TRBJ2-3|TRBV23-1|TRBD2
TGCGCCAGCACCAACCTTCCTAGCGGCAAAGGGCCAGGGACGCAGTATTTT
CASTNLPSGKGPGTQYF
>once|TRBJ2-5|TRBV13|TRBD1
TGTGCCAGCAGTACCAGAGGGACAGGGGTAGGGGAGACCCAGTACTTC
CASSTRGTGVGETQYF
>.|TRBJ2-1|TRBV29-1|TRBD1
TGCAGCGTTGAAGACAGGGGGCCCAATGAGCAGTTCTTC
CSVEDRGPNEQFF
>few|TRBJ1-2|TRBV3-1/TRBV3-2|TRBD1
TGTGCCAGCAGATGGACAGGGGACCTCTATGGCTACACCTTC
CASRWTGDLYGYTF
>.|TRBJ2-1|TRBV11-2|.
TGTGCCAGCAGCTTCGAGCTAGGCTGGAATGAGCAGTTCTTC
CASSFELGWNEQFF
>.|TRBJ2-3|TRBV20-1|.
TGCAGTGCTAGCAGCGTAGATACGCAGTATTTT
CSASSVDTQYF
>.|TRBJ1-5|TRBV27|.
TGTGCCAGCAGTTTGGGACATCTTAGCAATCAGCCCCAGCATTTT
CASSLGHLSNQPQHF
>few|TRBJ1-4|TRBV7-2|TRBD1
TGTGCCAGCAGTTCCATGGGACAGGGATATGAAAAACTGTTTTTT
CASSSMGQGYEKLFF
>.|TRBJ2-7|TRBV4-1|.
TGCGCCAGCAGCCAAGATTTGCCTGTCGAGCAGTACTTC
CASSQDLPVEQYF
>.|TRBJ2-5|TRBV4-1|.
TGCGCCAGCAGCCAATGGGGCGAGACCCAGTACTTC
CASSQWGETQYF
>.|TRBJ2-1|TRBV7-2|TRBD2
TGTGCCAGCAGCCGCAGCGGGGGGGGAAATGAGCAGTTCTTC
CASSRSGGGNEQFF
>few|TRBJ2-5|TRBV10-3|.
TGTGCCATCAGTGAGCGAGAGACCCAGTACTTC
CAISERETQYF
>.|TRBJ2-3|TRBV25-1|TRBD2
TGTGCCAGCGGGGGTAGCGGGAGGGTCCCTCATACGCAGTATTTT
CASGGSGRVPHTQYF
>.|TRBJ2-7|TRBV19|.
TGTGCCAGTAGGAGACAAACCTACGAGCAGTACTTC
CASRRQTYEQYF
>.|TRBJ2-1|TRBV5-1|.
TGCGCCAGCAGCTTGAGTGGATTCTACAATGAGCAGTTCTTC
CASSLSGFYNEQFF
>few|TRBJ1-1|TRBV19|TRBD1
TGTGCCAGTATTCTCAGGGGGCGAACTGAAGCTTTCTTT
CASILRGRTEAFF
>once|TRBJ1-3|TRBV27|.
TGTGCCAGCAGTTTCGGGGGGACTGGAAACACCATATATTTT
CASSFGGTGNTIYF
>few|TRBJ2-7|TRBV4-1|TRBD1
TGCGCCAGCAGCCAAGTTCGGGACAGTTCCTACGAGCAGTACTTC
CASSQVRDSSYEQYF
>.|TRBJ2-7|TRBV5-1|.
TGCGCCAGCAGGGGAGGGACACCTCGTCAGGAACGGGTCGAGCAGTACTTC
CASRGGTPRQERVEQYF
>.|TRBJ2-7|TRBV7-9|.
TGTGCCAGCAGCAGGGGAATGGCCTACGAGCAGTACTTC
CASSRGMAYEQYF
>.|TRBJ1-2|TRBV12-3/TRBV12-4|.
TGTGCCAGCAGTTTCACGGGGGGCTATGGCTACACCTTC
CASSFTGGYGYTF
>few|TRBJ2-3|TRBV19|.
TGTGCCAGTAGTATAGTGGATACGCAGTATTTT
CASSIVDTQYF